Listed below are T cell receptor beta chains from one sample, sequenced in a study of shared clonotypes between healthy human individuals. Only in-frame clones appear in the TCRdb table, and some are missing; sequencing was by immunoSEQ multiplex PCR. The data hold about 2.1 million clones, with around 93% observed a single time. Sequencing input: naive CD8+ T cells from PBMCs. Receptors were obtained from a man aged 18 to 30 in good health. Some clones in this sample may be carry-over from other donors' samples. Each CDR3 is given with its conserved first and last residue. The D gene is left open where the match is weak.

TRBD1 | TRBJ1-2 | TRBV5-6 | CASSGPQGNYGYTF
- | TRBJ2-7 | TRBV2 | CASSEPTRYEQYF
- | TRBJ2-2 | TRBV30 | CAWSYTGELFF
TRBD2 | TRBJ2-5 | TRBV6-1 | CASLGLAGETQYF
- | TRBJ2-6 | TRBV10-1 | CANDGRTDPSSGANVLTF
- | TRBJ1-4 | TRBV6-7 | CASSKPTDPTNEKLFF
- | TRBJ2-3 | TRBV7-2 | CASSLIFTYRTDTQYF
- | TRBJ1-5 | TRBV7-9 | CASSAETTEVGQPQHF
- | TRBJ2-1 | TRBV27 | CASSLRGGGEQFF
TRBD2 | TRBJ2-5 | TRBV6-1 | CASSEKLAGVGLQETQYF
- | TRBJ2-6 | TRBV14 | CASSQDYLGDLSGANVLTF
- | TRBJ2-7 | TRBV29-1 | CSARDSEQYF
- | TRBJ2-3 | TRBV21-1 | CASSKVSWAVTDTQYF
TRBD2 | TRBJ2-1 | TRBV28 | CASSRSTSGFYNEQFF
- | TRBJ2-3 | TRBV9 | CASSALRTDTQYF
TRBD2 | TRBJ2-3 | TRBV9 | CASSVGTSRDTQYF
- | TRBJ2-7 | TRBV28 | CASSLAADTSYEQYF
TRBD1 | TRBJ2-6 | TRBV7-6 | CASSHGTGEYGANVLTF
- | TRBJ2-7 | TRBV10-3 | CAISEIGQSSYEQYF
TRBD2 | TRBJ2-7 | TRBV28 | CASSTTSDNSYEQYF